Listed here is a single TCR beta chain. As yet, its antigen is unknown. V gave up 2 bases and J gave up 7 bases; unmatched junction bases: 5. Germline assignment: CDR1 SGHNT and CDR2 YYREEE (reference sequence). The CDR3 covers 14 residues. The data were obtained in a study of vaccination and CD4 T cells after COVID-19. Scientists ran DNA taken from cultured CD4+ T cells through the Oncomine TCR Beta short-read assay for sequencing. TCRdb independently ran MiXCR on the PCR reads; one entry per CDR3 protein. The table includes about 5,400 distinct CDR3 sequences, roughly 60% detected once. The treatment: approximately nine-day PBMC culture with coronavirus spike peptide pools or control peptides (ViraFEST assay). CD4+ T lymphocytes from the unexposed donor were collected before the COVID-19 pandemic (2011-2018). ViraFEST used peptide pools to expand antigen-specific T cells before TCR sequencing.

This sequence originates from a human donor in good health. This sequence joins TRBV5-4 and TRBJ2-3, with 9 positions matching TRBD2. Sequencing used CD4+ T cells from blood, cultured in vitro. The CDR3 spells CASSFSGSGNTQYF. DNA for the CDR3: TGTGCCAGCAGCTTTAGCGGGAGCGGTAATACGCAGTATTTT.